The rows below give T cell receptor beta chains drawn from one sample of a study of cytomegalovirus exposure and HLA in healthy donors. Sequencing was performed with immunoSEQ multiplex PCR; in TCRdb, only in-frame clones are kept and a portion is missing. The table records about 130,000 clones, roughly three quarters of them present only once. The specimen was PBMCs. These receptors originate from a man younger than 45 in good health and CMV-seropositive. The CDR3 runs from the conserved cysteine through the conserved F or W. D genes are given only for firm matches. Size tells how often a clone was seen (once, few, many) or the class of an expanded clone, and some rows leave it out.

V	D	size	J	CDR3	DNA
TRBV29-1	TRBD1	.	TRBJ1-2	CSVEDQGGDYGYTF	TGCAGCGTTGAAGATCAAGGGGGCGACTATGGCTACACCTTC
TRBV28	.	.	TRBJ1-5	CASSLGQYNQPQHF	TGTGCCAGCAGCTTGGGGCAGTACAATCAGCCCCAGCATTTT
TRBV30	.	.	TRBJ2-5	CAWSPGEETQYF	TGTGCCTGGAGTCCCGGGGAAGAGACCCAGTACTTC
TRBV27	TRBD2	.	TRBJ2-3	CASSLLAGVRPDTQYF	TGTGCCAGCAGTCTTTTAGCGGGAGTTCGGCCAGATACGCAGTATTTT
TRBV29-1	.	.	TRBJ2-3	CSVEAQARDTQYF	TGCAGCGTTGAAGCACAGGCCCGGGATACGCAGTATTTT
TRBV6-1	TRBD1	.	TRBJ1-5	CASLDRGSNQPQHF	TGTGCCAGCCTGGACAGGGGAAGCAATCAGCCCCAGCATTTT
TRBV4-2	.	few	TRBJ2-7	CASSQVLAFDYEQYF	TGTGCCAGCAGCCAAGTTCTAGCGTTCGACTACGAGCAGTACTTC
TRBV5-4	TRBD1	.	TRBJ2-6	CASSIYRGASGANVLTF	TGTGCCAGCAGCATCTACAGGGGGGCCTCTGGGGCCAACGTCCTGACTTTC
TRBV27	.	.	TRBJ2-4	CASSPTGQAKNIQYF	TGTGCCAGCAGCCCGACAGGACAGGCCAAAAACATTCAGTACTTC
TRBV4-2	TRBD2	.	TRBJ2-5	CASSQDRSMSGSSETQYF	TGTGCCAGCAGCCAAGATCGCTCGATGAGCGGGAGCTCAGAGACCCAGTACTTC
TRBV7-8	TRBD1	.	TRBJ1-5	CASSLRPGQGMPTNQPQHF	TGTGCCAGCAGCTTAAGGCCGGGACAGGGGATGCCTACCAATCAGCCCCAGCATTTT
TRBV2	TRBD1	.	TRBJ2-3	CASSSPTGGITDTQYF	TGTGCCAGCAGCTCACCGACAGGGGGAATCACAGATACGCAGTATTTT
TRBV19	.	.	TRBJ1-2	CASSITGREEHYGYTF	TGTGCCAGTAGTATAACGGGCAGGGAGGAGCACTATGGCTACACCTTC
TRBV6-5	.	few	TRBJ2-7	CASRKMTGSYEQYF	TGTGCCAGCAGGAAAATGACAGGTTCCTACGAGCAGTACTTC
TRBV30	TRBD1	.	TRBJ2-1	CAWSVGTVSYNEQFF	TGTGCCTGGAGTGTAGGGACAGTCTCCTACAATGAGCAGTTCTTC
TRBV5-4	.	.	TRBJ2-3	CASSSSGTDTQYF	TGTGCCAGCAGCTCGTCAGGGACAGATACGCAGTATTTT
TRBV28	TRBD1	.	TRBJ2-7	CASHSGGFPYEQYF	TGTGCCAGCCATTCAGGGGGTTTCCCATACGAGCAGTACTTC
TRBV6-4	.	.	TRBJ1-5	CASSDDSYSNQPQHF	TGTGCCAGCAGTGACGACAGTTATAGCAATCAGCCCCAGCATTTT
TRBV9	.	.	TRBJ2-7	CASSVARDGTHSYEQYF	TGTGCCAGCAGCGTAGCTAGGGACGGGACTCACTCCTACGAGCAGTACTTC
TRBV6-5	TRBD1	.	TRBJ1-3	CASSFGQDAGNTIYF	TGTGCCAGCAGCTTCGGACAGGACGCTGGAAACACCATATATTTT
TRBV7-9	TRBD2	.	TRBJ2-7	CASSSTSGRAGEQYF	TGTGCCAGCAGCTCTACTAGCGGGAGGGCCGGCGAGCAGTACTTC
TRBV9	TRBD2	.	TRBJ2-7	CASSVTSGSTTYEQYF	TGTGCCAGCAGCGTAACTAGCGGGAGTACTACCTACGAGCAGTACTTC
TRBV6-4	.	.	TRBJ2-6	CASSVGGSSGANVLTF	TGTGCCAGCAGTGTTGGCGGGTCCTCTGGGGCCAACGTCCTGACTTTC
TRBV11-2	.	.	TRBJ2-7	CASSPGAYEQYF	TGTGCCAGCAGCCCAGGGGCCTACGAGCAGTACTTC
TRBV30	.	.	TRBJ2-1	CAWSLPAASYNEQFF	TGTGCCTGGAGCCTCCCGGCCGCTAGCTACAATGAGCAGTTCTTC
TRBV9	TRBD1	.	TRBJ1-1	CASSTGTGRTEAFF	TGTGCCAGCAGCACTGGGACAGGGAGAACTGAAGCTTTCTTT
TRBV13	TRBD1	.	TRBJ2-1	CASSPRQGWGSYNEQFF	TGTGCCAGCAGCCCACGACAGGGGTGGGGGAGCTACAATGAGCAGTTCTTC
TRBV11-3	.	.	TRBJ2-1	CASSLGGNYNEQFF	TGTGCCAGCAGCTTAGGAGGTAACTACAATGAGCAGTTCTTC
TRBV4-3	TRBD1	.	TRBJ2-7	CASSQSTGVEQYF	TGCGCCAGCAGCCAATCGACAGGGGTCGAGCAGTACTTC
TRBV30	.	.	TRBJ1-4	CAWSRETEKLFF	TGTGCCTGGAGTCGGGAGACCGAAAAACTGTTTTTT
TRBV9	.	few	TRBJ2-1	CASSVAASEPEQFF	TGTGCCAGCAGCGTAGCTGCTAGCGAGCCGGAGCAGTTCTTC
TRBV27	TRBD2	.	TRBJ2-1	CASSFTLAAYNNEQFF	TGTGCCAGCAGTTTTACGCTAGCGGCCTACAACAATGAGCAGTTCTTC
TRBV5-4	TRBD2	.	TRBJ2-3	CASSLTAGGPHTQYF	TGTGCCAGCAGCTTAACCGCGGGAGGGCCTCATACGCAGTATTTT
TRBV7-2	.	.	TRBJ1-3	CASSLDRGDTIYF	TGTGCCAGCAGCTTAGATCGGGGAGACACCATATATTTT
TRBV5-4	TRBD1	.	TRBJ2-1	CASSLDQGQSRKQFF	TGTGCCAGCAGCTTGGACCAGGGACAGTCGAGGAAGCAGTTCTTC
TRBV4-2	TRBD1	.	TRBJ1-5	CASSQQDRENQPQHF	TGTGCCAGCAGCCAACAGGACAGGGAAAATCAGCCCCAGCATTTT
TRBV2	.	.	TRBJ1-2	CASIFKPGTISYGYTF	TGTGCCAGCATTTTTAAGCCTGGGACAATCAGCTATGGCTACACCTTC
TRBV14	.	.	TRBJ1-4	CASSQDNSGKLFF	TGTGCCAGCAGCCAAGATAACAGCGGTAAACTGTTTTTT
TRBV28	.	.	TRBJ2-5	CASSLGQQETQYF	TGTGCCAGCAGTTTAGGTCAGCAAGAGACCCAGTACTTC
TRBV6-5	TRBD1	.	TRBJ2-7	CASSYTWTGGRNEQYF	TGTGCCAGCAGTTACACCTGGACAGGGGGAAGAAACGAGCAGTACTTC
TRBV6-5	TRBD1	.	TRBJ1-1	CASRSYPQGVSEAFF	TGTGCCAGCAGATCCTATCCCCAGGGGGTAAGTGAAGCTTTCTTT
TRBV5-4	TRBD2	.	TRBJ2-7	CASSAGTSGYEQYF	TGTGCCAGCAGCGCCGGGACTAGCGGCTACGAGCAGTACTTC
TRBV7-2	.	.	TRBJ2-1	CASSLGASSSYNEQFF	TGTGCCAGCAGCTTAGGAGCGTCGAGCTCCTACAATGAGCAGTTCTTC
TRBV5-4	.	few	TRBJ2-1	CASSPGTYNEQFF	TGTGCCAGCAGTCCCGGTACCTACAATGAGCAGTTCTTC